The rows below give T cell receptor beta chains drawn from one sample of a study of T cell repertoires in cytomegalovirus infection. TCRdb itself ran the reads through MiXCR, one entry per CDR3 protein. In the table there are 350,000 to 550,000 distinct CDR3 sequences, about 33% of which are singletons. What was sequenced was PBMCs. The receptors shown here come from a human donor in good health (CMV status not recorded). Some clones in this sample may be carry-over from other donors' samples. Both conserved end residues are part of each CDR3. Each record gives: V gene, clone size, J gene, CDR3 protein. Some rows mark clone size as missing; the rest say once, few, many or name a class of expanded clone.

V gene: TRBV5-6; clone size: many; J gene: TRBJ1-1; CDR3 protein: CASTGNTEAFF
V gene: TRBV12-3/TRBV12-4; clone size: many; J gene: TRBJ2-2; CDR3 protein: CASRRQGGRGGELFF
V gene: TRBV30; clone size: NA; J gene: TRBJ1-1; CDR3 protein: CACPRTEAFF
V gene: TRBV7-2; clone size: many; J gene: TRBJ1-6; CDR3 protein: CASSFLNSPLHF
V gene: TRBV7-6; clone size: few; J gene: TRBJ2-5; CDR3 protein: CASSLAQQGGGTQYF
V gene: TRBV6-5; clone size: NA; J gene: TRBJ2-7; CDR3 protein: CASSYSAPGTATYEQYF
V gene: TRBV11-2; clone size: many; J gene: TRBJ2-1; CDR3 protein: CASSGGNNEQFF
V gene: TRBV7-2; clone size: many; J gene: TRBJ1-2; CDR3 protein: CASSLYAVNYGYTF
V gene: TRBV6-6; clone size: few; J gene: TRBJ1-4; CDR3 protein: CASSYWSREDEKLFF
V gene: TRBV7-9; clone size: NA; J gene: TRBJ1-1; CDR3 protein: CASSLAGGGTEALF
V gene: TRBV12-3/TRBV12-4; clone size: many; J gene: TRBJ2-7; CDR3 protein: CASSLSGGNSYEQYF
V gene: TRBV7-9; clone size: NA; J gene: TRBJ2-4; CDR3 protein: CASSSPTVAKNIQYF
V gene: TRBV19; clone size: many; J gene: TRBJ1-4; CDR3 protein: CASSPRDRGDEKLFF
V gene: TRBV10-2; clone size: few; J gene: TRBJ1-5; CDR3 protein: CASSESSRGNQPQHF
V gene: TRBV7-9; clone size: few; J gene: TRBJ1-4; CDR3 protein: CASSFPEGQGYTF
V gene: TRBV15; clone size: few; J gene: TRBJ2-5; CDR3 protein: CATSLGRVGETQYF
V gene: TRBV3-1; clone size: few; J gene: TRBJ2-5; CDR3 protein: CASSRSPTGQQETQYF
V gene: TRBV6-5; clone size: NA; J gene: TRBJ1-1; CDR3 protein: CASSYDQRGNTEAFF
V gene: TRBV19; clone size: NA; J gene: TRBJ1-5; CDR3 protein: CASSVTGVDQPQHF
V gene: TRBV28; clone size: NA; J gene: TRBJ1-1; CDR3 protein: CASSKLTGRDTEAFF
V gene: TRBV4-1; clone size: NA; J gene: TRBJ1-1; CDR3 protein: CASSQDGGRGVGNTEAFF
V gene: TRBV12-3/TRBV12-4; clone size: few; J gene: TRBJ1-2; CDR3 protein: CASSLAVSYGYTF
V gene: TRBV7-9; clone size: NA; J gene: TRBJ1-4; CDR3 protein: CASSATGTGDEKLFF
V gene: TRBV6-2/TRBV6-3; clone size: few; J gene: TRBJ1-1; CDR3 protein: CASSYGYTEAFF
V gene: TRBV7-2; clone size: NA; J gene: TRBJ2-3; CDR3 protein: CASSLDPGYTDTQYF
V gene: TRBV5-6; clone size: NA; J gene: TRBJ1-4; CDR3 protein: CASSLSRGVLPEKLFF
V gene: TRBV6-5; clone size: few; J gene: TRBJ1-3; CDR3 protein: CASGFRMGQMGNTIYF
V gene: TRBV5-6; clone size: NA; J gene: TRBJ2-1; CDR3 protein: CASNIGLSSYNEQFF
V gene: TRBV12-3/TRBV12-4; clone size: few; J gene: TRBJ1-5; CDR3 protein: CASSTGKGSNQPQHF
V gene: TRBV12-3/TRBV12-4; clone size: few; J gene: TRBJ1-6; CDR3 protein: CASSFRPGQGNSPLHF
V gene: TRBV12-3/TRBV12-4; clone size: NA; J gene: TRBJ2-5; CDR3 protein: CASSLELDRETQYF
V gene: TRBV7-2; clone size: NA; J gene: TRBJ2-2; CDR3 protein: CARSLRAGFSNTGELFF
V gene: TRBV2; clone size: few; J gene: TRBJ2-5; CDR3 protein: CASRGGRLQETQYF
V gene: TRBV20-1; clone size: NA; J gene: TRBJ2-4; CDR3 protein: CSVSQSDLAKNIQYF
V gene: TRBV7-9; clone size: NA; J gene: TRBJ1-5; CDR3 protein: CASSSPDRVGQPQHF
V gene: TRBV19; clone size: NA; J gene: TRBJ1-2; CDR3 protein: CASSTRDRGDVCSTF
V gene: TRBV7-2; clone size: many; J gene: TRBJ2-3; CDR3 protein: CAIPRQGSRTDTQYF
V gene: TRBV6-2/TRBV6-3; clone size: few; J gene: TRBJ2-1; CDR3 protein: CASSLLAIAYNEQFF
V gene: TRBV11-2; clone size: few; J gene: TRBJ2-3; CDR3 protein: CASSLLDGAGRASTDTQYF
V gene: TRBV7-8; clone size: NA; J gene: TRBJ1-5; CDR3 protein: CASSDVGLSNQPQHF
V gene: TRBV19; clone size: few; J gene: TRBJ2-3; CDR3 protein: CASTPRGVTDTQYF
V gene: TRBV5-6; clone size: few; J gene: TRBJ2-1; CDR3 protein: CASSPGTAYNEQFF
V gene: TRBV7-9; clone size: once; J gene: TRBJ2-7; CDR3 protein: CASSAGGSSYEHYF
V gene: TRBV10-2; clone size: NA; J gene: TRBJ2-2; CDR3 protein: CASSPPRGSQGDGELFF
V gene: TRBV10-3; clone size: NA; J gene: TRBJ1-5; CDR3 protein: CAVGQNSNQPQHF